This T cell receptor (beta chain) was profiled in a study of cytomegalovirus exposure and HLA in healthy donors. V was cut by 2 bases and J by 0 bases, with 10 bases left in between. The CDR3 loop spans 16 amino acids. The germline V gene encodes CDR1 MNHEY and CDR2 SVGAGI. Only in-frame clones appear in the TCRdb table, and some are missing; sequencing was by immunoSEQ multiplex PCR. The sample has some 250,000 clones; almost 90% are singletons. The sequencing sample was made of PBMCs. The sequence was collected from a woman aged 18 to 35 in good health and CMV-seronegative. The chain combines TRBV6-5 with TRBJ2-2; D is unclear. CDR3 in DNA: TGTGCCAGCAGTTACAGCTTAGTCGCGAACACCGGGGAGCTGTTTTTT. It encodes CASSYSLVANTGELFF.